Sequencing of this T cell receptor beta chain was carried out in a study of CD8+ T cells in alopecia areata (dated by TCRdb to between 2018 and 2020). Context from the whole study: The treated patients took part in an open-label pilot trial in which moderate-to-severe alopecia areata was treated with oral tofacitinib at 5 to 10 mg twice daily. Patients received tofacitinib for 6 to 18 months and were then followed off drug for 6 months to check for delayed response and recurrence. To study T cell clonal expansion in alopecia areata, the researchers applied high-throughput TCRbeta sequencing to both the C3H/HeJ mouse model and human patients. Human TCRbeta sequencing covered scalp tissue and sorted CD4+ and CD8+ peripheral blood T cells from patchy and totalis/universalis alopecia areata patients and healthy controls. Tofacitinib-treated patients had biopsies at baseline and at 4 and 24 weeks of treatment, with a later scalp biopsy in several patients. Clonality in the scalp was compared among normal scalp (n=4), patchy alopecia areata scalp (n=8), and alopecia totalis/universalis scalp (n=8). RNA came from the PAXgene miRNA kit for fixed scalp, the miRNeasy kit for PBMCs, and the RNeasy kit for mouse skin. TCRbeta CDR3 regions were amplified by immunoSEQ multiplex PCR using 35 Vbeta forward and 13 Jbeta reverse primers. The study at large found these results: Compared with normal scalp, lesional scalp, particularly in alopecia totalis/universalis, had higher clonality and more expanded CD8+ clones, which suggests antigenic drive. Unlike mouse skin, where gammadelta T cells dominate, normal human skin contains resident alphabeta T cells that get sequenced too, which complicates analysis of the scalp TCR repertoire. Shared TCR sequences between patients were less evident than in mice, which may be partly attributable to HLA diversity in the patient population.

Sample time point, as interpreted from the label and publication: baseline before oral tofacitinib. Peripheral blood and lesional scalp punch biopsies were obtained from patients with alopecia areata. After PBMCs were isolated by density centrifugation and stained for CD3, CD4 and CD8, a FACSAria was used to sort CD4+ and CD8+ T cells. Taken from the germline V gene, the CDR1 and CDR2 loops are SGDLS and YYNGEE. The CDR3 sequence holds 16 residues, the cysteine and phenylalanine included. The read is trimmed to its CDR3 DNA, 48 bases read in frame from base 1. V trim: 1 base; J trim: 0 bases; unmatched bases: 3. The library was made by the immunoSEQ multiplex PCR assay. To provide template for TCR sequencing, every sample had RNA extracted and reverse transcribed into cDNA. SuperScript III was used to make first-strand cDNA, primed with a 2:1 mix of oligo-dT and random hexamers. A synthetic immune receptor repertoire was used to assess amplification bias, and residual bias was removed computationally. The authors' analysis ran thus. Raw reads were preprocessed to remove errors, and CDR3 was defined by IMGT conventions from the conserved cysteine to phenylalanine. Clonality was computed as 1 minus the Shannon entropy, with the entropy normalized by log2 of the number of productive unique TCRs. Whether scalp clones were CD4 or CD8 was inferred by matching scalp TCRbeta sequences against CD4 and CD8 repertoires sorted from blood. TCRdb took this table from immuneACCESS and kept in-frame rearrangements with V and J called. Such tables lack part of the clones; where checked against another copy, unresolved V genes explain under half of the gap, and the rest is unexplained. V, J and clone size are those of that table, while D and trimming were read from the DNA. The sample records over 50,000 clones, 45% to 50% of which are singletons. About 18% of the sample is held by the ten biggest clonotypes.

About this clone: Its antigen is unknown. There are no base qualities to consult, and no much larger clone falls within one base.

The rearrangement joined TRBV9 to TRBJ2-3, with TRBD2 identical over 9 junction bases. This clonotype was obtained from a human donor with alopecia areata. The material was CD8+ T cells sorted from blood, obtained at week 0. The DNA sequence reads TGTGCCAGCAGCGTAAGTAGCGGGAGTAGCACAGATACGCAGTATTTT. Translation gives CASSVSSGSSTDTQYF. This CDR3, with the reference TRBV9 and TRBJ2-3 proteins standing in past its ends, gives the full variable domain DSGVTQTPKHLITATGQRVTLRCSPRSGDLSVYWYQQSLDQGLQFLIQYYNGEERAKGNILERFSAQQFPDLHSELNLSSLELGDSALYFCASSVSSGSSTDTQYFGPGTRLTVL.